Listed here are 9 T cell receptor beta chains from one sample, sequenced in a study of spatial heterogeneity in lung cancer (dated by TCRdb to between 2018 and 2021). Their recognized antigens are unknown. The library was generated by 5' RACE. Instrument on record: NextSeq 500. TCRdb reanalyzed the raw reads on its own, using fastp at Q25 for trimming and MiXCR for clone calling, and kept in-frame beta chains. Duplicate CDR3 protein sequences are folded into a single record with the most common DNA and genes. The sample contains around 95,000 distinct CDR3 sequences, about 4.4% of them found a single time. The ten biggest clones cover approximately 21% of the sample. The paper as a whole reports these results and caveats: The number of expanded intratumoral alpha and beta TCRs correlated with the tumor nonsynonymous mutation count.

This specimen's time point label, interpreted: sample taken at primary tumor resection. The specimen comprised lung tumor tissue, sampled at surgery. Receptors were obtained from a male donor with early-stage non-small cell lung cancer.

This clonotype was seen ten or more times. CDR3 in DNA: TGTGCCAGCAGCTACGGGACAGAGTCAGATACGCAGTATTTT. Translating gives CASSYGTESDTQYF. V and J are TRBV7-9 and TRBJ2-3; 7 bases agree with TRBD1. This CDR3 is 14 amino acids long. CDR1 is SEHNR, CDR2 FQNEAQ, per germline (reference sequence). V dropped 4 bases and J dropped 4; count of bases not matched to a gene: 5.

At least ten counts were recorded for this clonotype. The chain is built from TRBV29-1 and TRBJ2-5; D is perhaps TRBD2 (6 bases). The CDR3 spans 12 residues. V lost 6 bases to trimming and J lost 1 base, with 9 bases between them. Germline V gene lookup returns CDR1 SQVTM and CDR2 ANQGSEA. The CDR3 DNA sequence: TGCAGCGTCGCGGGATCCCAAGAGACCCAGTACTTC. Translation: CSVAGSQETQYF.

Ten or more counts support this clonotype. This chain uses TRBV28 with TRBJ1-2, with D uncertain. The length of the CDR3 is 13 residues. Deletions cut 2 bases from V and 1 base from J, with 5 bases between. Germline V gene lookup returns CDR1 MDHEN and CDR2 SYDVKM. CDR3 DNA: TGTGCCAGCAGTTTACTGAGTAACTATGGCTACACCTTC. It is translated as CASSLLSNYGYTF.

This clonotype was detected ten times or more. This chain's CDR3 is CSAEGSPNSPLHF. The CDR3 DNA is TGCAGTGCCGAGGGCAGTCCAAATTCACCCCTCCACTTT. The rearrangement joins TRBV20-1 to TRBJ1-6; D is unresolved. V was clipped by 6 bases and J by 7 bases, with 13 bases between them. The V gene's germline CDR1 is DFQATT and CDR2 SNEGSKA (reference sequence). The CDR3 spans 13 residues.

This clonotype was seen ten or more times. This chain joins TRBV5-6 and TRBJ2-6; D is possibly TRBD1 (7 bases). Germline V gene data show CDR1 as SGHDT and CDR2 as YYEEEE. The length of the CDR3 is 15 residues. V was pared by 4 bases and J by 6 bases, with 14 bases between. The CDR3 region is CASSRQGGSANVLTF. For the CDR3, the DNA is TGTGCCAGCAGCCGTCAGGGGGGTTCGGCCAACGTCCTGACTTTC.

Turning to this clonotype: One base away lies a much larger clone, so this may be a sequencing read error. The genes are TRBV5-1 and TRBJ2-5; 8 nucleotides align to TRBD2. The CDR3 has 14 amino acids. CDR1 and CDR2 (germline): SGHRS, YFSETQ. With V trimmed by 0 bases and J by 7 bases, 5 bases remained unmatched. The CDR3 loop reads CASSLADGGVTQYF. The CDR3 DNA reads as TGCGCCAGCAGCTTGGCTGACGGGGGGGTGACCCAGTACTTC.

This clonotype has a count of ten or more. The chain is built from TRBV28 and TRBJ2-5; TRBD1 is a possible D gene (6 bases). CDR1 MDHEN and CDR2 SYDVKM come from the germline V gene. The CDR3 length is 14 residues. Deletions cut 5 bases from V and 2 bases from J, with 12 bases between. CDR3 sequence: CASSTGQQQETQYF. For the CDR3, the DNA is TGTGCCAGCAGTACGGGACAACAACAAGAGACCCAGTACTTC.

The rearrangement links TRBV9 to TRBJ1-1; D is unresolved. The CDR3 is made up of 14 amino acids. V lost 4 bases and J 7 bases, leaving 17 bases between the germline ends. Germline V gene data show CDR1 as SGDLS and CDR2 as YYNGEE. The CDR3: CASSNNPEAGEAFF. The DNA of the CDR3 is TGTGCCAGCAGCAATAATCCAGAAGCGGGTGAAGCTTTCTTT.

This clonotype appeared many times. The V gene is TRBV20-1, the J gene TRBJ2-2; D is perhaps TRBD1 (5 bases). V gave up 3 bases and J gave up 4 bases, with 9 bases separating them. The CDR3 is made up of 13 amino acids. Germline assignment: CDR1 DFQATT and CDR2 SNEGSKA (reference sequence). The CDR3 loop is CSARVGPTGELFF. The CDR3, as DNA: TGCAGTGCTAGGGTGGGGCCCACCGGGGAGCTGTTTTTT.